The source of this T cell receptor beta chain is a study of CXCR3-negative and CXCR3-positive naive CD8 T cells. Looked up from germline, CDR1 is SGHAT and CDR2 is FQNNGV. The CDR3 is 14 residues long. Libraries were UMI-labeled 5' RACE TRB cDNA. From the 5' RACE reads, TCRdb lists one entry per CDR3 protein and no DNA. This repertoire comprises 84,000 or so distinct CDR3 sequences; its ten largest clones make up roughly 1.5%. V and J are TRBV11-2 and TRBJ2-7. The sample comprised naive CXCR3- CD8+ T cells from blood. The subset is: CD45RO-CCR7+CD27+CD95- naive CD8+ T cells lacking CXCR3 (TNR3-). This sequence was found in a human donor in good health. Some clones in this sample may be carry-over from other donors' samples. The CDR3 loop is CASSLDLKSYEQYF. Combining the CDR3 with reference TRBV11-2 and TRBJ2-7 gives the whole variable domain EAGVAQSPRYKIIEKRQSVAFWCNPISGHATLYWYQQILGQGPKLLIQFQNNGVVDDSQLPKDRFSAERLKGVDSTLKIQPAKLEDSAVYLCASSLDLKSYEQYFGPGTRLTVT.